This TCR beta chain originates from a study of blood T cells in healthy people across ages. Germline values: CDR1 LGHDT, CDR2 YNNKEL (reference sequence). The CDR3 runs to 16 residues. The ends were cut back, 5 bases at V and 0 bases at J, with 11 bases in the middle. This clonotype was counted a few times. The use of a sample-barcoded 5' primer and a J-beta primer mix characterized a second PCR of about 7 to 12 cycles. TCRdb used MiXCR to reprocess the 5' RACE reads, holding one entry per CDR3 protein. Of 870,000 or so distinct CDR3 sequences listed, under 35% are singletons. This clonotype was sampled from a woman older than 75 in good health. Sequenced input: blood. The chain links TRBV3-1 to TRBJ1-6, with D possibly matching TRBD1 (5 bases). The CDR3 coding sequence is TGTGCCAGCAGCGGGACCGCGAGCTCCTATAATTCACCCCTCCACTTT. This translates into CASSGTASSYNSPLHF. Full variable domain (remainder filled in from reference TRBV3-1 and TRBJ1-6): DTAVSQTPKYLVTQMGNDKSIKCEQNLGHDTMYWYKQDSKKFLKIMFSYNNKELIINETVPNRFSPKSPDKAHLNLHINSLELGDSAVYFCASSGTASSYNSPLHFGNGTRLTVT.